This passage covers 16 T cell receptor beta chains from one sample sequenced in a study of beta chain features in type 1 diabetes. As every portion of the isolated RNA was reverse transcribed, the sequencing read expressed TCRB transcripts. Sequencing used immunoSEQ multiplex PCR; TCRdb keeps in-frame clones, though not all of them. The sample carries roughly 500,000 clones, 9.5% to 12% recorded once. What was sequenced was naive CD4+ T cells from blood. These receptors came from a woman under 30 in good health.

J is TRBJ1-4 and V is TRBV6-6; 8 positions match TRBD1. The V and J ends lost 2 bases and 5 bases, in that order; junction bases with no gene match: 4. The CDR3 contains 15 residues. The germline V gene encodes CDR1 MNHNY and CDR2 SVGAGI (reference sequence). The CDR3 reads CASSYGDRRNEKLFF. The CDR3 bases are TGTGCCAGCAGTTACGGGGACAGGAGAAATGAAAAACTGTTTTTT.

The rearrangement joins TRBV7-9 to TRBJ2-5; 7 positions agree with TRBD2. Germline CDR1 and CDR2: SEHNR and FQNEAQ (reference sequence). With 4 bases clipped from V and 5 bases from J, the junction kept 4 bases outside the gene matches. The CDR3 runs 13 residues. The CDR3 protein is CASSWRDYETQYF. The CDR3 nucleotides are TGTGCCAGCAGCTGGCGGGACTACGAGACCCAGTACTTC. The variable domain in full, with the rest retrieved from reference TRBV7-9 and TRBJ2-5, is DTGVSQNPRHKITKRGQNVTFRCDPISEHNRLYWYRQTLGQGPEFLTYFQNEAQLEKSRLLSDRFSAERPKGSFSTLEIQRTEQGDSAMYLCASSWRDYETQYFGPGTRLLVL.

The chain couples TRBV7-2 to TRBJ2-3; 14 positions agree with TRBD2. From germline, CDR1 is SGHTA and CDR2 FQGNSA. The CDR3 length is 17 residues. Trimming removed 4 bases from V and 4 bases from J; junction bases left unmatched: 7. As DNA, the CDR3 is TGTGCCAGCAGCTCCAGACTAGCGGGGGGGCGGCCAGATACGCAGTATTTT. Its protein is CASSSRLAGGRPDTQYF.

The chain joins TRBV19 to TRBJ2-3; TRBD1 or TRBD2 may be the D gene (6 bases each). V was cut by 3 bases and J by 14 bases, with 18 bases left in between. The CDR3 extends over 13 amino acids. From germline, CDR1 is LNHDA and CDR2 SQIVND (reference sequence). CDR3 loop: CASSMAGGGPVYF. CDR3 DNA sequence: TGTGCCAGTAGTATGGCAGGAGGGGGACCCGTGTATTTT.

The chain is built from TRBV11-3 and TRBJ2-5; 9 nucleotides line up with TRBD1. This CDR3 spans 14 amino acids. Trimming at V came to 3 bases and at J to 5 bases, leaving 4 bases not matched to a gene. The V gene's germline CDR1 is SGHNT and CDR2 YENEEA. The CDR3 region is CASSFYRGLETQYF. CDR3 in DNA: TGTGCCAGCAGCTTCTACAGGGGGCTGGAGACCCAGTACTTC.

This clone was detected only a few times. The chain carries TRBV4-2 and TRBJ2-7; possibly TRBD1 for D (5 bases). The CDR3 is 12 amino acids. Trimming shortened V by 4 bases and J by 4 bases, and 8 bases separated the two germline ends. Germline CDR1 is LGHNA and CDR2 is YNFKEQ. Here the CDR3 reads CASSRRGYEQYF. The DNA of the CDR3 is TGTGCCAGCAGCCGAAGGGGTTACGAGCAGTACTTC.

The J gene is TRBJ1-1, the V gene TRBV27; D is undetermined. CDR1 is MNHEY and CDR2 is SMNVEV in the germline V gene (reference sequence). This CDR3 is 14 amino acids long. The V end was cut by 3 bases, the J end by 0 bases, with 8 bases between. As DNA, the CDR3 is TGTGCCAGCAGTTTTAGGAATTTGAACACTGAAGCTTTCTTT. Translation: CASSFRNLNTEAFF.

The chain recombines TRBV5-6 with TRBJ1-2, with 9 bases that match TRBD1. Trimming at V came to 4 bases and at J to 3 bases, leaving 1 base not matched to a gene. Per the germline V gene, CDR1 is SGHDT and CDR2 is YYEEEE. The CDR3 loop spans 13 amino acids. The CDR3 protein is CASSRDRDYGYTF. The CDR3, as DNA: TGTGCCAGCAGCCGGGACAGGGACTATGGCTACACCTTC.

Concerning this clone: Because it lacks the conserved phenylalanine or tryptophan at the end, this CDR3 is likely a read error. It is unclear where the CDR3 begins or ends on the DNA, so no DNA is shown, and the CDR3 is as TCRdb lists it. The chain has TRBV3-1 (or the pseudogene TRBV3-2) and TRBJ2-7. The germline CDR1 and CDR2 sequences are LGHDT and YNNKEL (reference sequence). The CDR3 is 8 residues long, counting both termini. CDR3: CASSQDLL.

The chain combines TRBV14 with TRBJ2-7, with a weak D call TRBD1 (5 bases). V lost 4 bases to trimming and J lost 7 bases, with 20 bases between them. The CDR3 has 15 amino acids. Germline V CDR1 and CDR2: SGHDN, FVKESK. CDR3 coding DNA: TGTGCCAGCAGCCCGAATGGGGCGCAGGCTCAAGAGCAGTACTTC. It encodes CASSPNGAQAQEQYF.

Concerning this clone itself: Other nucleotide sequences in the sample specify the same CDR3. V and J are TRBV7-9 and TRBJ2-7; D is perhaps TRBD2 (6 bases). Trimming removed 5 bases from V and 1 base from J, with 12 bases in between. There are 14 residues in the CDR3. Looked up from germline, CDR1 is SEHNR and CDR2 is FQNEAQ (reference sequence). CDR3 sequence (DNA): TGTGCCAGCAGCCGCCCCGGGGGATCCTACGAGCAGTACGTC. Its protein product is CASSRPGGSYEQYV.

The V gene is TRBV11-2, the J gene TRBJ2-3; tentatively, D is TRBD2 (6 bases). The CDR3 has 14 amino acids. The germline CDR1 and CDR2 sequences are SGHAT and FQNNGV. The V end lost 8 bases, the J end lost 5 bases, and 17 bases lay between the germline ends. The CDR3 nucleotides are TGTGCCAGCCGCCGGGTCGGGGGTAAAGATACGCAGTATTTT. Its translation: CASRRVGGKDTQYF.

The genes are TRBV11-2 and TRBJ2-5; 7 nucleotides match TRBD2. Germline CDR1 and CDR2: SGHAT and FQNNGV. V gave up 5 bases and J gave up 5 bases; unmatched junction bases: 17. The CDR3 contains 17 residues. CDR3 DNA sequence: TGTGCCAGCAGCCATCGTCAGAAGGTGGGGAGGGAGGAGACCCAGTACTTC. It yields the protein CASSHRQKVGREETQYF.

The chain carries TRBV19 and TRBJ2-2; no firm D call. Trimming shortened V by 4 bases and J by 7 bases, and 10 bases separated the two germline ends. CDR3 length: 13 residues. The V gene's germline CDR1 is LNHDA and CDR2 SQIVND (reference sequence). The CDR3 nucleotides read TGTGCCAGTAGTAAGCTAGTGAACGGGGAGCTGTTTTTT. As protein: CASSKLVNGELFF.

This clone was recorded many times. The V gene is TRBV25-1, the J gene TRBJ2-4, with a weak D call TRBD2 (6 bases). CDR3 size: 12 residues. CDR1 MGHDK and CDR2 SYGVNS come from the germline V gene. V was trimmed by 4 bases and J by 8 bases, leaving 9 bases between them. The CDR3 here is CASSGRVDIQYF. The CDR3 DNA sequence: TGTGCCAGCAGTGGGAGGGTAGACATTCAGTACTTC.

This clone has just a few counts. V gene TRBV4-1 combines with J gene TRBJ2-1, with D possibly TRBD2 on 5 matching bases. The V and J ends lost 2 bases and 8 bases respectively, with 19 bases between them. This CDR3 is 16 amino acids long. Germline CDR1 is MGHRA and CDR2 is YSYEKL. CDR3 sequence (DNA): TGCGCCAGCAGCCAACCCGTTCGGGGAACCGGGGATGAGCAGTTCTTC. Translation gives CASSQPVRGTGDEQFF.